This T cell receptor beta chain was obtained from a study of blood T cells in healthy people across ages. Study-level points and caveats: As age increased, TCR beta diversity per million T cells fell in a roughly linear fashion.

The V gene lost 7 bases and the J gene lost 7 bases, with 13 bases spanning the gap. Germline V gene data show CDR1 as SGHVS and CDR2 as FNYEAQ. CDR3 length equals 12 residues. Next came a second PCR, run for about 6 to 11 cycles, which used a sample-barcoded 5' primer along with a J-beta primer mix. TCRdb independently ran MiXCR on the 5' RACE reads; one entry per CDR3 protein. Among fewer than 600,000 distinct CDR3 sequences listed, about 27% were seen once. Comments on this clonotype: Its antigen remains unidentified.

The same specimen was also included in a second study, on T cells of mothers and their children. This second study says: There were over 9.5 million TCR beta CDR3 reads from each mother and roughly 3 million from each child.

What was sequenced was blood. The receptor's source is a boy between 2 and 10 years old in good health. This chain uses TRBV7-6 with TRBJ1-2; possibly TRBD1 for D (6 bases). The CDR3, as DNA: TGTGCCAGCATCAACAGGGCTGGTGGCTACACCTTC. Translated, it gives CASINRAGGYTF.